The entry that follows covers one T cell receptor (beta chain) sequence. Peripheral blood came from all dose cohorts at three timepoints. TCRdb keeps only in-frame clones here, not all; method: immunoSEQ multiplex PCR. The sample lists tens of thousands of clones; about 82% were seen once. These data belong to a study of OX40 agonist ivuxolimab in advanced cancers. The CDR3 runs 11 residues. Trimming removed 6 bases from V and 8 bases from J, with 13 bases in between. Looked up from germline, CDR1 is DFQATT and CDR2 is SNEGSKA (reference sequence). The clonotype was recovered from an adult with an advanced solid tumor such as melanoma, head and neck, liver or kidney cancer. The V gene is TRBV20-1, the J gene TRBJ1-2; D not resolved. Sequenced here: CD4+ or CD8+ T cells sorted from blood, sampled in a trial of the OX40 agonist ivuxolimab. The DNA for the CDR3 is TGCAGTGCCCCCACTTTGGCGGGCTACACCTTC. Encoded protein: CSAPTLAGYTF.